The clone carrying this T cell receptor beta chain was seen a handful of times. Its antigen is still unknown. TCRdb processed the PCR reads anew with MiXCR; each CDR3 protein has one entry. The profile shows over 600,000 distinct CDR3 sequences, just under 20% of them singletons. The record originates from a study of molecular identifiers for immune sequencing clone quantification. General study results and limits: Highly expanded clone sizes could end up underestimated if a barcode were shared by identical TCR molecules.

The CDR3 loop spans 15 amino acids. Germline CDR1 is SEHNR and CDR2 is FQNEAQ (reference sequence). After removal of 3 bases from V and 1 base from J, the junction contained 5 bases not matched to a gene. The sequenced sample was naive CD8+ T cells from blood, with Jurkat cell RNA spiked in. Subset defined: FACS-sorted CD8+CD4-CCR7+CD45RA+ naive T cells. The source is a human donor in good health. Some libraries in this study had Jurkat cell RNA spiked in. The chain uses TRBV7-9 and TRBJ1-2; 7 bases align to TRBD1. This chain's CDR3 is CASSLWDSFNYGYTF. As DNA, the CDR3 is TGTGCCAGCAGCTTGTGGGACAGTTTTAACTATGGCTACACCTTC.